Listed below are T cell receptor beta chains from one sample, sequenced in a study of blood T cell repertoires in COVID-19. TCRdb's copy holds only in-frame clones and misses some; the assay was immunoSEQ multiplex PCR. The sample holds about 17,000 clones, 80% to 90% seen once. The specimen was peripheral blood. Receptors originate from a human donor with active COVID-19. The donor label of this sample is uncertain. Both conserved end residues are part of each CDR3. The order of the fields is CDR3 length, D gene, clone size, J gene, V gene, CDR3 DNA, CDR3 protein. D genes are given only for firm matches. The size field is filled for only some rows; it gives once, few, many or a size class.

15 . once TRBJ1-5 TRBV6-5 TGTGCCAGCAGAGAGACACCTTATAGCAATCAGCCCCAGCATTTT CASRETPYSNQPQHF
17 . . TRBJ2-3 TRBV5-1 TGCGCCAGCAGTGGCCTACTAGTGGCTGCTAGCACAGATACGCAGTATTTT CASSGLLVAASTDTQYF
18 TRBD2 . TRBJ2-5 TRBV11-3 TGTGCCAGCAGCTCAGGGAGGACTAGCGGGGGATACCAAGAGACCCAGTACTTC CASSSGRTSGGYQETQYF
11 . . TRBJ2-5 TRBV5-6 TGTGCCAGCGCCAGACAAGAGACCCAGTACTTC CASARQETQYF
17 TRBD1 . TRBJ2-7 TRBV7-9 TGTGCCAGCAGCCCCTCACGACTCGGACAGGTCTCCTACGAGCAGTACTTC CASSPSRLGQVSYEQYF
15 . once TRBJ2-3 TRBV11-3 TGTGCCAGCAGCTTAGGGCGGACAAGCACAGATACGCAGTATTTT CASSLGRTSTDTQYF
15 TRBD2 . TRBJ2-5 TRBV6-2/TRBV6-3 TGTGCCAGCAGTTACTCGAGGACTAGCCTGGAGACCCAGTACTTC CASSYSRTSLETQYF
14 . . TRBJ2-5 TRBV6-5 TGTGCCACAGCAGATTGGAGCCGGCAAGAGACCCAGTACTTC CATADWSRQETQYF
17 TRBD2 . TRBJ2-3 TRBV6-2/TRBV6-3 TGTGCCAGCAGTTACTCTCCTAGCGGGGGGGCCTTAGATACGCAGTATTTT CASSYSPSGGALDTQYF
12 TRBD1 once TRBJ2-3 TRBV29-1 TGCAGCGTTACAGGGGATTCAGATACGCAGTATTTT CSVTGDSDTQYF
15 TRBD1 . TRBJ1-1 TRBV4-3 TGCGCCAGCAGCCGGGAGACAGGGTTGAACACTGAAGCTTTCTTT CASSRETGLNTEAFF
15 . . TRBJ2-1 TRBV7-2 TGTGCCAGCAGCTTAGGAGGGCTCTCGTCCCATGAGCAGTTCTTC CASSLGGLSSHEQFF
13 TRBD1 . TRBJ1-1 TRBV7-6 TGTGCCAGCAGCTTCGGACAGGCTGCGAGGGCTTTCTTT CASSFGQAARAFF
13 . . TRBJ2-3 TRBV11-1 TGTGCCAGCAGCTTAGCGGGCCCCAGTCGGCAGTATTTT CASSLAGPSRQYF
13 TRBD1 . TRBJ1-1 TRBV29-1 TGCAGCGCTGACAGGGTAGGGAACACTGAAGCTTTCTTT CSADRVGNTEAFF
16 TRBD2 . TRBJ2-3 TRBV19 TGTGCCAGTAGTTCGTTTCGGGGGGGTCGGACAGATACGCAGTATTTT CASSSFRGGRTDTQYF
16 TRBD1 . TRBJ1-5 TRBV19 TGTGCCAGTAGTATCGGGGACAGGGGGCGGAATCAGCCCCAGCATTTT CASSIGDRGRNQPQHF
13 . . TRBJ1-5 TRBV24-1 TGTGCCACCTCTAAACAGGTCTGGCAGCCCCAGCATTTT CATSKQVWQPQHF
13 TRBD1 . TRBJ1-2 TRBV29-1 TGCAGCGTTGGGACAGGGGTGGGGTATGGCTACACCTTC CSVGTGVGYGYTF
18 TRBD1 . TRBJ1-1 TRBV7-2 TGTGCCAGCAGCTTACGGGGGGGGACAGGGGCCCTGAACACTGAAGCTTTCTTT CASSLRGGTGALNTEAFF
15 TRBD1 . TRBJ1-2 TRBV28 TGTGCCAGCAGTTTAGGGGGGACAGCCAGCTATGGCTACACCTTC CASSLGGTASYGYTF
15 . . TRBJ2-1 TRBV7-8 TGTGCCAGCAGCCAATCCGGGATTGTCCTCAATGAGCAGTTCTTC CASSQSGIVLNEQFF
18 TRBD1 . TRBJ2-1 TRBV6-2/TRBV6-3 TGTGCCAGCAGTTCCCCAGAATTCCGGGACAGGGACTACAATGAGCAGTTCTTC CASSSPEFRDRDYNEQFF
15 . once TRBJ2-5 TRBV24-1 TGTGCCACCAGTGATTTTGCGACAGGTCAAGAGACCCAGTACTTC CATSDFATGQETQYF
11 . . TRBJ2-2 TRBV5-1 TGCGCCAGCAGCGCTGTCGGTCGGCTGTTTTTT CASSAVGRLFF
11 . . TRBJ2-5 TRBV10-1 TGCGCCAGCAGACAGGGAGAGACCCAGTACTTC CASRQGETQYF
15 TRBD1 . TRBJ2-1 TRBV7-2 TGTGCCAGCAGCGCACAGGGGGCATTCAGGAATGAGCAGTTCTTC CASSAQGAFRNEQFF
14 TRBD2 . TRBJ2-1 TRBV29-1 TGCAGCGTCTCAGCGGGGGCCAAATACAATGAGCAGTTCTTC CSVSAGAKYNEQFF
15 . . TRBJ1-5 TRBV6-5 TGTGCCAGCAGTTACGGGGGGGGTGGCAATCAGCCCCAGCATTTT CASSYGGGGNQPQHF
13 . once TRBJ1-4 TRBV12-3/TRBV12-4 TGTGCCAGCAGTCTGGCGGGACCTGAAAAACTGTTTTTT CASSLAGPEKLFF
20 TRBD2 . TRBJ2-3 TRBV6-2/TRBV6-3 TGTGCCAGCAGTTACCCCCGGGGGGTAGCGGGGGGACTATCCACAGATACGCAGTATTTT CASSYPRGVAGGLSTDTQYF
15 . . TRBJ1-4 TRBV27 TGTGCCAGCAGTTTCACACGGGCAGGGGTTGAAAAACTGTTTTTT CASSFTRAGVEKLFF
15 TRBD2 . TRBJ2-3 TRBV5-4 TGTGCCAGCAGCTTATCTGGGGGAGGGTCAGATACGCAGTATTTT CASSLSGGGSDTQYF
15 TRBD2 once TRBJ2-1 TRBV12-5 TGTGCTAGTGGTTTGTACAGCGGGGGGGCCGGGGAGCAGTTCTTC CASGLYSGGAGEQFF
18 TRBD2 once TRBJ2-5 TRBV4-2 TGTGCCAGCAGCCAAGATGTGGCGGGGGAGACCGGTCGGGAGACCCAGTACTTC CASSQDVAGETGRETQYF
10 . . TRBJ1-1 TRBV19 TGTGCCAGTAGCAGAACTGAAGCTTTCTTT CASSRTEAFF
15 . . TRBJ2-2 TRBV7-7 TGTGCTAGCAGCCCCACAGGGTCAAACACCGGGGAGCTGTTTTTT CASSPTGSNTGELFF
14 TRBD1 . TRBJ2-7 TRBV29-1 TGCAGCGTTATGTGGTGGACAGGGGGGGCCGAGCAGTACTTC CSVMWWTGGAEQYF
16 TRBD1 . TRBJ2-1 TRBV6-4 TGTGCCAGCAGTGAGATGGGGACAGGGATTCGAAATGAGCAGTTCTTC CASSEMGTGIRNEQFF
13 TRBD2 . TRBJ2-5 TRBV2 TGTGCCAGCAGTCGACTAGCCCGAGAGACCCAGTACTTC CASSRLARETQYF
17 TRBD1 few TRBJ1-6 TRBV7-6 TGTGCCAGCAGCTTAGCGGACGCTCGGACAGGGGCTTCACCCCTCCACTTT CASSLADARTGASPLHF